Each of the 17 T cell receptor beta chains below was sequenced from the same sample in a study of long-term antiretroviral therapy in people with HIV. The assay used was immunoSEQ (version v3.0), run at survey level. Sequenced by immunoSEQ multiplex PCR; TCRdb stores in-frame clones only, minus some. The sample lists fewer than 20,000 clones; about 89% were seen once. The specimen comprised unsorted PBMCs, sampled 0.5 years after starting antiretroviral therapy. The receptors were gathered from a man between 40 and 49 years old with HIV.

V is TRBV6-5 and J is TRBJ1-6, with D maybe TRBD1 (6 bases). There are 14 residues in the CDR3. Germline V gene data show CDR1 as MNHEY and CDR2 as SVGAGI. V lost 6 bases, J lost 3 bases, and 9 bases lay in between. This chain's CDR3 is CASRPGDYNSPLHF. CDR3 DNA: TGTGCCAGCAGGCCAGGGGACTATAATTCACCCCTCCACTTT.

J is TRBJ2-3 and V is TRBV6-5, with a weak D call TRBD2 (6 bases). The CDR3 runs to 13 residues. The V end was cut by 10 bases, the J end by 8 bases, with 19 bases between. CDR1 and CDR2 from the germline V gene are MNHEY and SVGAGI. The CDR3 is CATPAGPTLTQYF. The CDR3 DNA reads as TGTGCCACCCCGGCGGGGCCCACCCTTACGCAGTATTTT.

This clone turned up a few times. This chain uses TRBV10-1 with TRBJ2-3, with 10 nucleotides matching TRBD2. The trim removed 3 bases at V and 0 bases at J, leaving 3 bases unmatched. From germline, CDR1 is WNHNN and CDR2 SYGVQD (reference sequence). The CDR3 sequence is 16 residues long. The CDR3 sequence: CASSDLTSGSTDTQYF. The DNA of the CDR3 is TGCGCCAGCAGTGACCTGACTAGCGGGAGCACAGATACGCAGTATTTT.

The gene calls are TRBV7-8 and TRBJ2-7; D may be TRBD1 (6 bases). The CDR3 covers 16 residues. The V and J ends lost 4 bases and 0 bases respectively, with 16 bases between them. Germline CDR1 is SGHVS and CDR2 is FQNEAQ. The CDR3, as DNA: TGTGCCAGCAGCTCATGGGGGCGAGAGGACTCCTACGAGCAGTACTTC. Protein product: CASSSWGREDSYEQYF. Using reference TRBV7-8 and TRBJ2-7 for the parts outside the CDR3, the full variable domain is GAGVSQSPRYKVAKRGQDVALRCDPISGHVSLFWYQQALGQGPEFLTYFQNEAQLDKSGLPSDRFFAERPEGSVSTLKIQRTQQEDSAVYLCASSSWGREDSYEQYFGPGTRLTVT.

This chain links TRBV28 with TRBJ2-3, with D unclear. V was clipped by 3 bases and J by 2 bases, with 9 bases between them. Per the germline V gene, CDR1 is MDHEN and CDR2 is SYDVKM. The CDR3 runs 14 residues. CDR3: CASSFRPFTDTQYF. As DNA, the CDR3 is TGTGCCAGCAGTTTTAGGCCATTCACAGATACGCAGTATTTT.

The chain is built from TRBV11-2 and TRBJ1-1; a possible D gene is TRBD1 (6 bases). The CDR3 runs 16 residues. Per germline, CDR1 SGHAT and CDR2 FQNNGV. V shed 0 bases and J shed 10 bases, with 21 bases lying between them. The CDR3 DNA reads as TGTGCCAGCAGCTTAGATCGGATCCCAGGGGTAGTTGGAGCTTTCTTT. The encoded protein is CASSLDRIPGVVGAFF.

V and J are TRBV5-1 and TRBJ1-5, with D possibly being TRBD1 (5 bases). Trimming took 0 bases from V and 1 from J, leaving 11 bases between them. The CDR3 length is 16 residues. Germline-derived CDR1 and CDR2 are SGHRS and YFSETQ. This CDR3 reads CASSLAGPGSNQPQHF. The DNA for the CDR3 is TGCGCCAGCAGCTTGGCGGGGCCCGGGAGCAATCAGCCCCAGCATTTT.

This sequence joins TRBV7-8 and TRBJ2-1, with D unclear. Looked up from germline, CDR1 is SGHVS and CDR2 is FQNEAQ. The V end was cut by 6 bases, the J end by 0 bases, with 12 bases between. The CDR3 runs to 15 residues. The CDR3 DNA is TGTGCCAGCAGAGTCGGTCAAAGCTCCTACAATGAGCAGTTCTTC. Its protein is CASRVGQSSYNEQFF.

The V call is TRBV5-4, the J call TRBJ1-5, with D unresolved. There are 15 residues in the CDR3. CDR1 is SGHNT and CDR2 is YYREEE in the germline V gene (reference sequence). Trimming pared 4 bases from V and 0 bases from J, leaving 11 bases between. Here the CDR3 reads CASSQTPYSNQPQHF. The DNA for the CDR3 is TGTGCCAGCAGCCAAACACCTTATAGCAATCAGCCCCAGCATTTT.

V is TRBV5-6 and J is TRBJ1-2; D remains unclear. V dropped 0 bases and J dropped 7 bases, with 13 bases sitting between them. Germline CDR1 SGHDT, CDR2 YYEEEE. The CDR3 totals 14 residues. DNA for the CDR3: TGTGCCAGCAGCTTGGCCGCGGAGCTGGGTGGCTACACCTTC. Protein product: CASSLAAELGGYTF.

The CDR3 bases are TGCACCAGCGGGCGGCAAGGACAGAAAATGGGACTAGCGGGAGGGCCGGGAGAGACCCAGTACTTC. It is translated as CTSGRQGQKMGLAGGPGETQYF. The V gene is TRBV1, the J gene TRBJ2-5; the DNA was not used to check the table's D call, TRBD2. TRBV1 is labeled a pseudogene. The CDR3 spans 22 residues.

The CDR3 region is CASGGGESGDEQYF. As DNA, the CDR3 is TGTGCCAGCGGGGGTGGTGAGAGCGGGGACGAGCAGTACTTC. The gene calls are TRBV9 and TRBJ2-7; TRBD2 agrees at 7 bases. Germline V gene data show CDR1 as SGDLS and CDR2 as YYNGEE. After removal of 7 bases from V and 5 bases from J, the junction contained 12 bases not matched to a gene. The CDR3 length is 14 residues.

This chain connects TRBV5-1 to TRBJ2-3, with D maybe TRBD2 (5 bases). The V end lost 7 bases, the J end lost 3 bases, and 15 bases lay between the germline ends. Germline V lookup: CDR1 SGHRS, CDR2 YFSETQ. The CDR3 contains 14 residues. Here the CDR3 reads CASPPGTGTDTQYF. CDR3 coding DNA: TGCGCCAGCCCCCCGGGTACGGGGACAGATACGCAGTATTTT.

The V call is TRBV14, the J call TRBJ2-2; 7 positions agree with TRBD1. The CDR3 spans 17 residues. Unmatched junction bases numbered 11, after V lost 0 bases and J lost 7 bases. Germline V gives CDR1 SGHDN, CDR2 FVKESK. As DNA, the CDR3 is TGTGCCAGCAGCCAAGATCTTGATAGGGGGCAAGGCGGGGAGCTGTTTTTT. This translates into CASSQDLDRGQGGELFF.

The CDR3 sequence: CATSRDTGSQYF. The CDR3 nucleotides are TGTGCCACCAGCAGAGACACAGGTTCCCAGTACTTC. The genes are TRBV15 and TRBJ2-5; D perhaps matches TRBD1 (5 bases). Trimming stripped 0 bases from V and 9 bases from J, with 8 bases between. The germline gives CDR1 LNHNV, CDR2 YYDKDF (reference sequence). The CDR3 is 12 residues long.

This sequence joins TRBV7-9 and TRBJ1-1; D call uncertain. The CDR3 extends over 14 amino acids. The V end was cut by 5 bases, the J end by 3 bases, with 13 bases between. Germline V CDR1 and CDR2: SEHNR, FQNEAQ (reference sequence). Here the CDR3 DNA reads TGTGCCAGCAGCGCATCGAGTAGGGACACTGAAGCTTTCTTT. Translating it yields CASSASSRDTEAFF.

The CDR3 nucleotides are TGTGCCAGCAGTTTTAACGGTGCGGGAGTCGGCGAGACCCAGTACTTC. This sequence encodes CASSFNGAGVGETQYF. V and J are TRBV5-5 and TRBJ2-5; 7 bases line up with TRBD2. CDR3 length: 16 residues. Germline V gene lookup returns CDR1 SGHKS and CDR2 YYEKEE (reference sequence). V was clipped by 5 bases and J by 5 bases; unmatched bases: 15.